A selection of T cell receptor beta chains follows, all from one sample in a study of CD8 T cells in Susac syndrome. MiXCR was run by TCRdb on the immunoSEQ multiplex PCR reads, yielding one entry per CDR3 protein. Of approximately 210,000 distinct CDR3 sequences listed, less than 95% are singletons. Sequencing used CD4+ T cells from PBMCs. The receptors come from a human donor with Susac syndrome. Both conserved end residues are part of each CDR3. Each record gives: V gene, D gene, J gene, CDR3 protein, CDR3 DNA. D genes are given only for firm matches.

>TRBV9|NA|TRBJ1-3
CASSVGSFRSGNTIYF
TGTGCCAGCAGCGTAGGATCGTTTCGCTCTGGAAACACCATATATTTT
>TRBV6-2/TRBV6-3|NA|TRBJ1-4
CASLRPGEKLFF
TGTGCCAGCCTTAGGCCGGGTGAAAAACTGTTTTTT
>TRBV29-1|NA|TRBJ2-7
CSVVSSQHTYF
TGCAGCGTTGTATCCAGCCAGCATACTTACTTC
>TRBV27|NA|TRBJ1-4
CASSFSGQNEKLFF
TGTGCCAGCAGTTTCTCAGGACAGAATGAAAAACTGTTTTTT
>TRBV7-2|NA|TRBJ2-7
CASSLLGYEQYF
TGTGCCAGCAGCTTATTGGGGTACGAGCAGTACTTC
>TRBV7-2|NA|TRBJ2-5
CASSLARGSETQYF
TGTGCCAGCAGCTTAGCCAGGGGTAGCGAGACCCAGTACTTC
>TRBV4-1|TRBD1|TRBJ2-3
CASSLEGDRATQYF
TGCGCCAGCAGCCTAGAGGGAGACAGGGCTACGCAGTATTTT
>TRBV3-1|TRBD2|TRBJ2-7
CASSPRKTSGVLRWQYF
TGTGCCAGCAGCCCCCGAAAGACTAGCGGGGTCCTACGATGGCAGTACTTC
>TRBV20-1|NA|TRBJ1-6
CSARVEDSLPYNSPLHF
TGCAGTGCTAGAGTTGAAGACAGCCTCCCCTATAATTCACCCCTCCACTTT
>TRBV2|NA|TRBJ1-6
CASSEEVEFFGSPLHF
TGTGCCAGCAGTGAGGAAGTAGAGTTTTTTGGATCACCCCTCCACTTT
>TRBV20-1|NA|TRBJ1-6
CSARFQGTNSPLHF
TGCAGTGCTAGGTTTCAGGGGACAAATTCACCCCTCCACTTT
>TRBV11-2|TRBD1|TRBJ1-2
CASSLETGNYGYTF
TGTGCCAGCAGCTTAGAGACAGGGAACTATGGCTACACCTTC
>TRBV9|NA|TRBJ2-7
CASPRTGGTYEQYF
TGTGCCAGCCCTCGGACCGGCGGCACCTACGAGCAGTACTTC
>TRBV7-9|NA|TRBJ1-2
CASSLEEGGVRGYTF
TGTGCCAGCAGCTTAGAGGAGGGAGGTGTTCGTGGCTACACCTTC
>TRBV7-3|NA|TRBJ2-3
CASSLRLFTDTQYF
TGTGCCAGCAGCTTAAGGTTATTCACAGATACGCAGTATTTT